This TCR beta chain comes out of a study of blood T cell repertoires in COVID-19. Study details: Nucleic acid was either cDNA or gDNA, and it came from T cells, B-cell-depleted T cells, or PBMCs.

Assay used: immunoSEQ multiplex PCR; TCRdb lists only in-frame clones, some missing. Of 120,000 or so clones listed, 87% were seen once; the top ten hold 4% to 5%. Germline CDR1 and CDR2: DFQATT and SNEGSKA (reference sequence). The CDR3 loop spans 12 amino acids. V was clipped by 6 bases and J by 5 bases, with 14 bases between them. The sequenced sample was peripheral blood. The chain is built from TRBV20-1 and TRBJ2-7; possibly TRBD2 for D (5 bases). The TCR was taken from a human donor in a cohort sampled during active COVID-19. CDR3 sequence reads: CSASPRGDEQYF. CDR3 sequence (DNA): TGCAGTGCGAGTCCTCGGGGAGACGAGCAGTACTTC.